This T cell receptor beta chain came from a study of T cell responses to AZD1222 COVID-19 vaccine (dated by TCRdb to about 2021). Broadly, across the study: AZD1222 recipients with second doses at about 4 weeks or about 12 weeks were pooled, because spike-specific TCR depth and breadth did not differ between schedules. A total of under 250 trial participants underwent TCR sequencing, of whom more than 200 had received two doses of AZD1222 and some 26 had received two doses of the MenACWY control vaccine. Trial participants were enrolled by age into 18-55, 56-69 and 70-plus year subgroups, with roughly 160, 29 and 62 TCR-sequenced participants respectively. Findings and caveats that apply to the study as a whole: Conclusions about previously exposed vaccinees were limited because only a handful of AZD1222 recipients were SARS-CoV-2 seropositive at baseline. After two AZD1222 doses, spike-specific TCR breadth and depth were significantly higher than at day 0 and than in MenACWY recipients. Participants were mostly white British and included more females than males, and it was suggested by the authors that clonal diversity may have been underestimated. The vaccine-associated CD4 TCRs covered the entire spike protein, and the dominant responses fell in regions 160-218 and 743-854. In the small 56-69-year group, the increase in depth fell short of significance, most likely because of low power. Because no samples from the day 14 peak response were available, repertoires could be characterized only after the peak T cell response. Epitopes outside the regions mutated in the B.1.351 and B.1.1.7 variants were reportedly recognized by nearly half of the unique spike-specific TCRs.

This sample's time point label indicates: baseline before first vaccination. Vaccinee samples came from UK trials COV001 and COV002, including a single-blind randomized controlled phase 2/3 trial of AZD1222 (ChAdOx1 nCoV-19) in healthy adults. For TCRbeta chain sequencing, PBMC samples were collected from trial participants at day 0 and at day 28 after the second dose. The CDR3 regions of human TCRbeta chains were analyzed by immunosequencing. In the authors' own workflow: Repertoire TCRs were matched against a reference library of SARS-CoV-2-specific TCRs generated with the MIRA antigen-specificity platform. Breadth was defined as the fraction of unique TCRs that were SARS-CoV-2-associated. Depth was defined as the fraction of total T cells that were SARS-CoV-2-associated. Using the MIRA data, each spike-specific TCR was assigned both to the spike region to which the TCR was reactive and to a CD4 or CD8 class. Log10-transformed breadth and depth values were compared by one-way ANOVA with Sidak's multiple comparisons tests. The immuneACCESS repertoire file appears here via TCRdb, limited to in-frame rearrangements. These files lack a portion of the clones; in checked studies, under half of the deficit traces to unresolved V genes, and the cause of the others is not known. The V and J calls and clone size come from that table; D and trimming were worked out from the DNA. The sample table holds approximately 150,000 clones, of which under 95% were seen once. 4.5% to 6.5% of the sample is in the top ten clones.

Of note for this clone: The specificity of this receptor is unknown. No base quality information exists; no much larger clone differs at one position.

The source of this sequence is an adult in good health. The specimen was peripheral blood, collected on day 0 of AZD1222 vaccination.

CDR3 region: CASTPGTNNQETQYF. The bases are TGTGCCAGCACCCCGGGGACTAACAACCAAGAGACCCAGTACTTC. Recombination linked TRBV7-9 to TRBJ2-5, and 7 junctional nucleotides match TRBD2. The CDR3, cysteine through phenylalanine, is 15 amino acids long. Just the 45-base CDR3 DNA is kept, in frame starting at base 1. The germline V and J ends show losses of 7 bases and 0 bases respectively, and no gene match explains 8 bases of the junction. The germline V gene (reference sequence) provides CDR1 SEHNR and CDR2 FQNEAQ.